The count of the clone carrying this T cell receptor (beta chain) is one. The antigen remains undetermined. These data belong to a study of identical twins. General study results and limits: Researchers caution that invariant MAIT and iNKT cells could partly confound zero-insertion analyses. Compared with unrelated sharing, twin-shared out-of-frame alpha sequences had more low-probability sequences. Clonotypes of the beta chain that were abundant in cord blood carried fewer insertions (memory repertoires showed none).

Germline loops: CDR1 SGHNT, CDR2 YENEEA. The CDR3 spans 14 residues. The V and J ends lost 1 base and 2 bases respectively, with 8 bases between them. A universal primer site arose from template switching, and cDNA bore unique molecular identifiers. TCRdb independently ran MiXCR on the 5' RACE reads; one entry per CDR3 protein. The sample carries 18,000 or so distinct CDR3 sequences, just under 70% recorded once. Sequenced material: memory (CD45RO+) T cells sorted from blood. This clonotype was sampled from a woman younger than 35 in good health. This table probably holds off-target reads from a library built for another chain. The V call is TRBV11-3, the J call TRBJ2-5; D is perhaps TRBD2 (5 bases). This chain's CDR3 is CASSLARLQETQYF. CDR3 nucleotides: TGTGCCAGCAGCTTAGCGAGACTACAAGAGACCCAGTACTTC.